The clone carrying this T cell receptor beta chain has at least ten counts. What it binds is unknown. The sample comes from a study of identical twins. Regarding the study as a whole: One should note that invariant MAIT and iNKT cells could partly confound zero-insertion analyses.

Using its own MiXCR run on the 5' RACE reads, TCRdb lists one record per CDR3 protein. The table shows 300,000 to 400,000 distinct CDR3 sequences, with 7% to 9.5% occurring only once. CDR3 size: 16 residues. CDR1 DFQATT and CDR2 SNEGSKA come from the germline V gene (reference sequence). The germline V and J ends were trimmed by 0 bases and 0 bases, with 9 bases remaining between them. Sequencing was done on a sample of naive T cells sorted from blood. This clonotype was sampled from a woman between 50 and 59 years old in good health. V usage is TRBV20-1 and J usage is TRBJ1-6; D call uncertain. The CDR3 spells CSARDVGVSYNSPLHF. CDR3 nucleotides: TGCAGTGCTAGAGATGTCGGCGTCTCCTATAATTCACCCCTCCACTTT.